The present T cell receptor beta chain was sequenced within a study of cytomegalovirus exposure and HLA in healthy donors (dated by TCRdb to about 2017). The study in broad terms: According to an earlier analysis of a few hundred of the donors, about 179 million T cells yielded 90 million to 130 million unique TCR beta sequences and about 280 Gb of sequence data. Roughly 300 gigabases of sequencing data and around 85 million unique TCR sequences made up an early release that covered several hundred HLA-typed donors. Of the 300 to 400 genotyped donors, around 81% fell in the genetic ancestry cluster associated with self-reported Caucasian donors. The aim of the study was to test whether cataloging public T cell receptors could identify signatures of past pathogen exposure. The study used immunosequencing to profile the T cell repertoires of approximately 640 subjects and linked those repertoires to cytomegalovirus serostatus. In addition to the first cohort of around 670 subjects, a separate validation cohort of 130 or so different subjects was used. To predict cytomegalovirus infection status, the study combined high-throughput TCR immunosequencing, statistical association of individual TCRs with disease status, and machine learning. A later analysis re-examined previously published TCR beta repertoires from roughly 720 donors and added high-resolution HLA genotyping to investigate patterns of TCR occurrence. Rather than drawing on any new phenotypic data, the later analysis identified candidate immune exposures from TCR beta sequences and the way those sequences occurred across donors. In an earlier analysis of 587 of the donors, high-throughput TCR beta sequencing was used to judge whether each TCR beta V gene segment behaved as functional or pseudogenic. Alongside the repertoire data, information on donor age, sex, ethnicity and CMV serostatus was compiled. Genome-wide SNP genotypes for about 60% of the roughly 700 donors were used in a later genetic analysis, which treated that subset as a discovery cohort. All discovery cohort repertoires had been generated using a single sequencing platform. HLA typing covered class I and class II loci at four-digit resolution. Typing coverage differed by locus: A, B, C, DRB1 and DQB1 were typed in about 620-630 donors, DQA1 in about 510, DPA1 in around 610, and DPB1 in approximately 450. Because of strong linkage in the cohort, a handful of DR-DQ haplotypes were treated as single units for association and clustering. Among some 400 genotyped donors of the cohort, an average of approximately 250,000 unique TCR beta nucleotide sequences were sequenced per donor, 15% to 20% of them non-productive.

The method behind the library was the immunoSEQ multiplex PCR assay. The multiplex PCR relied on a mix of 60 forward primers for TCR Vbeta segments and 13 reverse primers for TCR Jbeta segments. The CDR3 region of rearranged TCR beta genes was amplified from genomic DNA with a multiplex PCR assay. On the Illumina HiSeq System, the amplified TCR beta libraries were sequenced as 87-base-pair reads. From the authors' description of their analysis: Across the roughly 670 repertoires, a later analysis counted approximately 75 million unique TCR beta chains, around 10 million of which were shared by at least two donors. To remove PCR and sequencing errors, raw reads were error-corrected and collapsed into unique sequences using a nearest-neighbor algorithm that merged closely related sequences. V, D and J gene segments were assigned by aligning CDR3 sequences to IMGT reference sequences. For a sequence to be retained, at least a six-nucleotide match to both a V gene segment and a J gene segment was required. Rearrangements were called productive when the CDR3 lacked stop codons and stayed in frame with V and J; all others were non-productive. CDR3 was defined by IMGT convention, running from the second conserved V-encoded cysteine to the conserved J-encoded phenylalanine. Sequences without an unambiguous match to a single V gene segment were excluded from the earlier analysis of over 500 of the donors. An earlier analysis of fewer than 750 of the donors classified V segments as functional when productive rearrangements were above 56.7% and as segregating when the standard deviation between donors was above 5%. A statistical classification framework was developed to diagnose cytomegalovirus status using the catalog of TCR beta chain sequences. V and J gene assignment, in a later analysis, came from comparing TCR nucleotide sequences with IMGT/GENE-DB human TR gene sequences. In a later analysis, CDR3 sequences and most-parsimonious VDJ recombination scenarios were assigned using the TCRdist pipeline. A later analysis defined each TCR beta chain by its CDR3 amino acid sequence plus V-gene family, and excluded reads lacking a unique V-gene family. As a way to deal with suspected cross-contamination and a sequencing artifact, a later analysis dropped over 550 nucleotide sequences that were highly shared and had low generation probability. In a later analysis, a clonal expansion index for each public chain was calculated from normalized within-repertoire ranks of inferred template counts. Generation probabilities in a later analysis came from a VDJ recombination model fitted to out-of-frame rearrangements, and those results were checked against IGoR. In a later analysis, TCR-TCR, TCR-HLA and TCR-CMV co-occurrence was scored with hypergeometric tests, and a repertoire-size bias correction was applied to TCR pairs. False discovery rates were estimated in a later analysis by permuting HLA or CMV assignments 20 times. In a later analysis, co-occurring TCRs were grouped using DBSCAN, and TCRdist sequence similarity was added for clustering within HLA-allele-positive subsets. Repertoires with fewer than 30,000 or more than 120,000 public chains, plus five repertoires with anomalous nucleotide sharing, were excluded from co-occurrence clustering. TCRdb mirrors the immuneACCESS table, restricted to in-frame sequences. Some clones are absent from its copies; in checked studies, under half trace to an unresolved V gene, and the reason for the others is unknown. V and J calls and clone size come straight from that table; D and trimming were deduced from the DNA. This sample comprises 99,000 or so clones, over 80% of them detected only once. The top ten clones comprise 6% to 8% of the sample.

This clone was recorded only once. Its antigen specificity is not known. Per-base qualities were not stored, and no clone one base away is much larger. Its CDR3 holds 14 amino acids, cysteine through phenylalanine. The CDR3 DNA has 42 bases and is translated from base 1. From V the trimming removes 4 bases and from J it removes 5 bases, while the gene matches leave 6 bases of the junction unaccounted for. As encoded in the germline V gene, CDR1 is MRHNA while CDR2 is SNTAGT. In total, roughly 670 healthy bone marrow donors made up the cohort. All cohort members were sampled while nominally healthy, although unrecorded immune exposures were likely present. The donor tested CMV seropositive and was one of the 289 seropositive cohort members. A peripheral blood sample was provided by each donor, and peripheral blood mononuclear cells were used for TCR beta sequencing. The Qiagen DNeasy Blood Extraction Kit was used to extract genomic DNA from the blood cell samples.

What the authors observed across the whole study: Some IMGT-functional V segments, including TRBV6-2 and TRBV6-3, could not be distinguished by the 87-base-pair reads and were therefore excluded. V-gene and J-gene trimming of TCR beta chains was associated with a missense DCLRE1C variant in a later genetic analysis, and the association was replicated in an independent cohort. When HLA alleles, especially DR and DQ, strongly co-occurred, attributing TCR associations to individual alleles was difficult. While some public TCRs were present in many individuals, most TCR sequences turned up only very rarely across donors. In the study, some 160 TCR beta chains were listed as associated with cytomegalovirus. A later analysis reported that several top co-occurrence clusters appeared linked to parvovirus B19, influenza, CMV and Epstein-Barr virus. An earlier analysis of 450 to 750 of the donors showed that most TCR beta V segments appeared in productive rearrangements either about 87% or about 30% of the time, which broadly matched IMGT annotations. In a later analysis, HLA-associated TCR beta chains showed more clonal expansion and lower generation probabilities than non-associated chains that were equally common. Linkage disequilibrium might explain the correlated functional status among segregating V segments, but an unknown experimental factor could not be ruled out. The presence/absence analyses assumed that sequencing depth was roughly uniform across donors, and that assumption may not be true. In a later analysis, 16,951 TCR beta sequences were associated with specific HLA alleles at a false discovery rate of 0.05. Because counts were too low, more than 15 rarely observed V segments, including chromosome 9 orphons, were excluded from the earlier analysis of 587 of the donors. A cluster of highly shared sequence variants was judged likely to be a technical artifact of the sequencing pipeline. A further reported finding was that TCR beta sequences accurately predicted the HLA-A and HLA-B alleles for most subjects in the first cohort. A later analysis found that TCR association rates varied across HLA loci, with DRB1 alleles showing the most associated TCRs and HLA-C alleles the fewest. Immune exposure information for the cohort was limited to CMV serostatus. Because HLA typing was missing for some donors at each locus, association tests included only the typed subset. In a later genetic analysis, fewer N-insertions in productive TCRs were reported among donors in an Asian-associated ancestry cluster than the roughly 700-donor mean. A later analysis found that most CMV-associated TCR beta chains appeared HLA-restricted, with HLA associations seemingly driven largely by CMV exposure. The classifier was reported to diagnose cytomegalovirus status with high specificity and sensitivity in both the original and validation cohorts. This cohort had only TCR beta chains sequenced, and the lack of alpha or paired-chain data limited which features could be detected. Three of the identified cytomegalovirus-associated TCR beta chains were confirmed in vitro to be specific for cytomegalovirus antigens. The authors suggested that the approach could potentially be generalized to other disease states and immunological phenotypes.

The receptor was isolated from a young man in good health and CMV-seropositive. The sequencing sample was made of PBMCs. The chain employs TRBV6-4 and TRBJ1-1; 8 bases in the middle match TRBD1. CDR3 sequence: CASSATGGLTEAFF. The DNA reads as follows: TGTGCCAGCAGTGCCACAGGGGGGTTAACTGAAGCTTTCTTT.